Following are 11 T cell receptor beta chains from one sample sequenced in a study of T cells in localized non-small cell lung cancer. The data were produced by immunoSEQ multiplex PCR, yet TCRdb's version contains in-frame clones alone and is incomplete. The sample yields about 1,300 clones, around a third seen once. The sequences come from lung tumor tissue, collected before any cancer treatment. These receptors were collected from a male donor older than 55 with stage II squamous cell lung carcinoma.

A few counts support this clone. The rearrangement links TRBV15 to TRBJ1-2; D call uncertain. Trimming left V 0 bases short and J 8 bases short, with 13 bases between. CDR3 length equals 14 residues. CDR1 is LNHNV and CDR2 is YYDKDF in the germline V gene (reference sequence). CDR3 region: CATSRDLPMEGYTF. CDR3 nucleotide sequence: TGTGCCACCAGCAGAGATCTCCCAATGGAGGGCTACACCTTC. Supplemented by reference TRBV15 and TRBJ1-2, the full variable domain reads DAMVIQNPRYQVTQFGKPVTLSCSQTLNHNVMYWYQQKSSQAPKLLFHYYDKDFNNEADTPDNFQSRRPNTSFCFLDIRSPGLGDTAMYLCATSRDLPMEGYTFGSGTRLTVV.

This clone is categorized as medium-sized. The CDR3 nucleotides are TGTGCCAGCAGTTTTGACAGCCAATTCACAGATACGCAGTATTTT. It specifies CASSFDSQFTDTQYF. The gene calls are TRBV11-3 and TRBJ2-3, with D perhaps TRBD1 (5 bases). Trimming cost V 6 bases and J 2 bases, with 15 bases left between them. CDR3 length: 15 amino acids. Germline CDR1 SGHNT, CDR2 YENEEA.

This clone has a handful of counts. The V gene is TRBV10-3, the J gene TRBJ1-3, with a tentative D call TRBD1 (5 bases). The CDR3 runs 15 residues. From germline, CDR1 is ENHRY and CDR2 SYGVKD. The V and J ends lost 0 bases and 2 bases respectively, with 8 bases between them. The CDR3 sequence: CAISESEGPGNTIYF. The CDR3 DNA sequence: TGTGCCATCAGTGAGTCAGAGGGGCCTGGAAACACCATATATTTT.

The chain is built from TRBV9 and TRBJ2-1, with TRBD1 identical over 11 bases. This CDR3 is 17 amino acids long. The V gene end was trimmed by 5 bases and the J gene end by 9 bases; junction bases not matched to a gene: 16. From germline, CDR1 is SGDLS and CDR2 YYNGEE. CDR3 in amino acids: CASSETLGGQGASEQFF. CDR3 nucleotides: TGTGCCAGCAGTGAAACGTTGGGTGGACAGGGGGCTAGTGAGCAGTTCTTC.

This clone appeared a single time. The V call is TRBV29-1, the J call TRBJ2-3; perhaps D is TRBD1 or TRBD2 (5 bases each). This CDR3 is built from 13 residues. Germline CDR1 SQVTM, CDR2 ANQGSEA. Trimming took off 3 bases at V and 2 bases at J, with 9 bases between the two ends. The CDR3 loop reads CSVDPGATDTQYF. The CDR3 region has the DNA TGCAGCGTTGACCCCGGGGCCACAGATACGCAGTATTTT.

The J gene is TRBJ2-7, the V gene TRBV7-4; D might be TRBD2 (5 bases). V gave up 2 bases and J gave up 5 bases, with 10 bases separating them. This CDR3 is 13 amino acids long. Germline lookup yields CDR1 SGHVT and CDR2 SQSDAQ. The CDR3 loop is CASSLTIGDEQYF. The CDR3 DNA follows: TGTGCCAGCAGCTTAACTATCGGGGACGAGCAGTACTTC.

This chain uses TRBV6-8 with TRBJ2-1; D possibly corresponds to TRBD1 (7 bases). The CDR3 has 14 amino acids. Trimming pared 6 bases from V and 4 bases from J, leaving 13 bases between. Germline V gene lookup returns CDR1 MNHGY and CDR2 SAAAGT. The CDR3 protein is CASREGAQYNEQFF. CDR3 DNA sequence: TGTGCCAGCAGGGAGGGGGCCCAATACAATGAGCAGTTCTTC.

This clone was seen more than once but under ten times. The CDR3 DNA is TGTGCCAGCACCTCCCAGGGACTCACCCGCTCCTACGAGCAGTACTTC. Its translation: CASTSQGLTRSYEQYF. V is TRBV11-3 and J is TRBJ2-7; a weak D match, TRBD2 (6 bases). V lost 7 bases to trimming and J lost 0 bases, with 19 bases between them. The CDR3 covers 16 residues. Germline CDR1 and CDR2: SGHNT and YENEEA.

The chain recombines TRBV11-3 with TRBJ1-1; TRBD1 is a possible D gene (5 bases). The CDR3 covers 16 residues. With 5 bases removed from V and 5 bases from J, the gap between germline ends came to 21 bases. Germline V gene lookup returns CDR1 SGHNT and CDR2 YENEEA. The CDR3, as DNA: TGTGCCAGCAGCCCCCCACCCGGCAGGGAGGCGACTGAAGCTTTCTTT. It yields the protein CASSPPPGREATEAFF. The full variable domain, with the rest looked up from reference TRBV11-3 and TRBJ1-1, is EAGVVQSPRYKIIEKKQPVAFWCNPISGHNTLYWYLQNLGQGPELLIRYENEEAVDDSQLPKDRFSAERLKGVDSTLKIQPAELGDSAVYLCASSPPPGREATEAFFGQGTRLTVV.

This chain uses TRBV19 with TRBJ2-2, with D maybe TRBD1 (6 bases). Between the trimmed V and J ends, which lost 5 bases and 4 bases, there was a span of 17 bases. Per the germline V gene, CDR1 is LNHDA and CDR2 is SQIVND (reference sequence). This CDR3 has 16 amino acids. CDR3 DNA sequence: TGTGCCAGTAGTTTAATGACAGGAGGTGCCACCGGGGAGCTGTTTTTT. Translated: CASSLMTGGATGELFF.

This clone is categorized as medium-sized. This CDR3 reads CASSTGQGGNQPQHF. The CDR3 DNA reads as TGTGCCAGCAGTACCGGACAGGGGGGCAATCAGCCCCAGCATTTT. The J gene is TRBJ1-5, the V gene TRBV6-8, with 10 bases lining up with TRBD1. From germline, CDR1 is MNHGY and CDR2 SAAAGT. V gave up 5 bases and J gave up 2 bases; unmatched junction bases: 3. The CDR3 extends over 15 amino acids.